The clone carrying this T cell receptor (beta chain) has only a few counts. Its antigen remains unknown. These data are taken from a study of cytomegalovirus exposure and HLA in healthy donors. The PCR had 60 Vbeta and 13 Jbeta primers. Clones were read by immunoSEQ multiplex PCR, and TCRdb kept only the in-frame ones, dropping some. The sample has about 180,000 clones, 70% to 80% seen once; the top ten hold more than 3.5%. Study results and caveats: Among the most significant clusters, several appeared linked to common viral pathogens in a later analysis. Earlier analysis looked at TCR beta V segments, and most were productive about 87% or about 30% of the time.

The CDR3 runs to 15 residues. Trimming took off 6 bases at V and 7 bases at J, with 19 bases between the two ends. The germline V gene has CDR1 MGHRA and CDR2 YSYEKL. The chain uses TRBV4-1 and TRBJ1-5; D is possibly TRBD1 (5 bases). The clonotype originates from a woman aged 60 to 75 in good health and CMV-seropositive. Input material: PBMCs. The CDR3 DNA is TGCGCCAGCAGAAAGGATCCAGGGAATGTGCAGCCCCAGCATTTT. Protein: CASRKDPGNVQPQHF.